This TCR beta chain was recorded in a study of PD-1 blockade in classical Hodgkin lymphoma. The study, taken as a whole, reports: Complete responders started with a diversity level that resembled newly diagnosed patients at baseline. Newly diagnosed patients were reported to start with lower TCR diversity than healthy donors.

Remarks on this clone: Antigen specificity is unknown.

This CDR3 is 15 amino acids long. Trimming took 4 bases from V and 3 from J, leaving 12 bases between them. Germline V gene sequence: CDR1 MNHEY, CDR2 SVGAGI. TCRdb's table, derived via immunoSEQ multiplex PCR, lists solely in-frame clones and lacks some. Among a few thousand clones listed, approximately 68% were seen once. Time point reported: cycle 4 day 1 (C4D1), after around six weeks of nivolumab. The patients all showed relapse after autologous stem cell transplantation, while their brentuximab vedotin exposure varied. Isolation of CD8+ T cells from thawed PBMCs used magnetic negative selection.

The sample was CD8+ T cells from blood, taken before the fourth cycle of nivolumab. This chain uses TRBV6-5 with TRBJ2-2; maybe TRBD1 (6 bases). The origin of this receptor is a human donor with classical Hodgkin lymphoma. The CDR3 nucleotides read TGTGCCAGCAGTTGGGGGCAGGGTTACACCGGGGAGCTGTTTTTT. Translation gives CASSWGQGYTGELFF.